Following are 10 T cell receptor beta chains from one sample sequenced in a study of T-cell memory formation after mild COVID-19. MiXCR, applied by TCRdb to the 5' RACE reads, yields one record per CDR3 protein. The table has 550,000 to 600,000 distinct CDR3 sequences, about 20% seen once; the top ten hold about 8.2%. Sequencing was carried out using PBMCs or a T cell subset sorted from them (not recorded which). All receptors come from an adult woman who had mild COVID-19 (a few samples of this study predate the infection). Cell type and time point are not known.

This clonotype turned up a few times. The gene calls are TRBV24-1 and TRBJ2-2, with 7 bases identical to TRBD1. CDR3 length: 16 residues. Germline V gene sequence: CDR1 KGHDR, CDR2 SFDVKD. The junction had 7 bases not matched to a gene; V was cut back by 7 bases and J by 0 bases. The CDR3: CATSPEGTANTGELFF. The CDR3 DNA sequence: TGTGCCACCAGCCCCGAGGGGACAGCGAACACCGGGGAGCTGTTTTTT.

This chain uses TRBV5-1 with TRBJ1-2; D unresolved. Germline loops: CDR1 SGHRS, CDR2 YFSETQ. V dropped 0 bases and J dropped 4 bases, with 13 bases sitting between them. There are 15 residues in the CDR3. CDR3 loop: CASSLVRGSAYGYTF. The CDR3 DNA sequence: TGCGCCAGCAGCTTGGTGCGGGGTTCGGCCTATGGCTACACCTTC.

This clonotype was seen a handful of times. V gene TRBV6-1 combines with J gene TRBJ1-1; 8 nucleotides align to TRBD1. Germline V gives CDR1 MNHNS, CDR2 SASEGT. V lost 6 bases, J lost 5 bases, and 8 bases stayed unmatched. The CDR3 runs to 14 residues. The CDR3 coding sequence is TGTGCCAGCAGATCGACAGGGGAGGGAACTGAAGCTTTCTTT. This translates into CASRSTGEGTEAFF.

The sample holds many counts of this clonotype. The chain links TRBV7-2 to TRBJ2-5; D is undetermined. This CDR3 contains 15 residues. CDR1 SGHTA and CDR2 FQGNSA come from the germline V gene. V gave up 2 bases and J gave up 4 bases, with 14 bases separating them. CDR3 region: CASSLKFDSPETQYF. The DNA for the CDR3 is TGTGCCAGCAGCTTAAAATTCGACTCTCCAGAGACCCAGTACTTC.

The rearrangement uses TRBV6-2 or TRBV6-3 and TRBJ2-1; tentative D call: TRBD2 (5 bases). V shed 8 bases and J shed 7 bases, with 15 bases lying between them. Germline V gene sequence: CDR1 MNHEY, CDR2 SVGEGT. This CDR3 has 13 residues. This CDR3 reads CASRMTGVNEQFF. In DNA form, the CDR3 reads TGTGCCAGCCGAATGACCGGGGTAAATGAGCAGTTCTTC.

This clonotype was observed a handful of times. The rearrangement links TRBV9 to TRBJ2-1; TRBD1 aligns across 10 bases. Germline CDR1 is SGDLS and CDR2 is YYNGEE. The CDR3 is 14 amino acids. V shed 0 bases and J 9 bases; nucleotides not matched to a gene: 3. CDR3 bases: TGTGCCAGCAGCGTAGGACAGGGGGCGCGTGAGCAGTTCTTC. Translated, it gives CASSVGQGAREQFF.

The rearrangement links TRBV19 to TRBJ1-6; no reliable D call. Trimming left V 3 bases short and J 10 bases short, with 13 bases between. CDR3 length: 14 residues. Germline values: CDR1 LNHDA, CDR2 SQIVND (reference sequence). This CDR3 reads CASSIPFGGSPLHF. In nucleotides, the CDR3 is TGTGCCAGTAGTATCCCGTTCGGAGGATCACCCCTCCACTTT.

This clonotype showed up just a few times. The chain joins TRBV3-1 to TRBJ2-7; tentative D call: TRBD1 (6 bases). Trimming removed 0 bases at V and 1 base at J, with 10 bases between. Germline V lookup: CDR1 LGHDT, CDR2 YNNKEL (reference sequence). The CDR3 length is 15 residues. In DNA, the CDR3 is TGTGCCAGCAGCCAAGATGAGGACAGATCCTACGAGCAGTACTTC. Translation: CASSQDEDRSYEQYF.

This clonotype was recorded a few times. The rearrangement joins TRBV5-1 to TRBJ1-2; D is unresolved. V lost 0 bases to trimming and J lost 2 bases, with 8 bases between them. The germline gives CDR1 SGHRS, CDR2 YFSETQ. CDR3 length: 14 amino acids. The CDR3 loop is CASSLVATNYGYTF. The CDR3, as DNA: TGCGCCAGCAGCTTGGTTGCGACAAACTATGGCTACACCTTC.

V gene TRBV4-3 combines with J gene TRBJ2-7, with 8 bases aligning to TRBD1. There are 14 residues in the CDR3. CDR1 is LGHNA and CDR2 is YSLEER in the germline V gene. The V and J ends lost 1 base and 3 bases, in that order; junction bases with no gene match: 2. CDR3 in DNA: TGCGCCAGCAGCCAAGGACAGGGGTACTACGAGCAGTACTTC. Residues: CASSQGQGYYEQYF.